This entry is about one TCR beta chain. Its target is unknown. Cyclophosphamide on days +3 and +4 followed busulfan-fludarabine conditioning and a marrow graft. This entry is derived from a study of T cells after posttransplantation cyclophosphamide. The study's findings and limits: Tissue-infiltrating T cells from skin or gut overlapped little with blood T cells. Recipient CMV seropositivity and CMV reactivation strongly tracked TRB clonality. Donor CD8+ memory clones often dominated recipient blood repertoires at later times.

Assay: immunoSEQ multiplex PCR; the TCRdb copy retains only in-frame clones and omits some. The sample lists about 36,000 clones; about 77% were seen once. This clonotype was sampled from a female patient between 40 and 55 years old who received an allogeneic stem cell transplant from a related donor, was CMV-positive, and had no GVHD. Some T cells may be provided by the graft donor. This sample comprised CD4+ T cells sorted from blood, obtained roughly 1,900 days after a stem cell transplant with posttransplant cyclophosphamide.

CDR3 coding DNA: TGTGCCAGCTCACCCCTCGGTCTAGCGGGGGCGTCCAATGAGCAGTTCTTC. This translates into CASSPLGLAGASNEQFF. The V call is TRBV18, the J call TRBJ2-1; 10 bases align to TRBD2. Germline V gene lookup returns CDR1 KGHSH and CDR2 LQKENI. This CDR3 contains 17 residues. V was clipped by 3 bases and J by 6 bases; unmatched bases: 11.